The clone carrying this T cell receptor beta chain has a handful of counts. Its target is not known. These data belong to a study of T cells in Graves' hyperthyroidism and ophthalmopathy. Study-wide context: Peripheral blood was collected at initial diagnosis, before any treatment. Study-wide results and caveats: Researchers found most expanded thyroid clonotypes above 0.001 in blood as well. Prediction of ophthalmopathy progression came a median approximately 7 months pre-onset.

The CDR3 totals 15 residues. Germline assignment: CDR1 DFQATT and CDR2 SNEGSKA (reference sequence). After removal of 2 bases from V and 0 bases from J, the junction contained 4 bases not matched to a gene. TCR beta CDR3 region amplification was performed from RNA transcripts. The study used the HTBI primer set for a first-round RT-PCR of the TCR CDR3. Each CDR3 protein gets one entry after TCRdb re-called the multiplex PCR reads with MiXCR. The table includes some 690,000 distinct CDR3 sequences, approximately 15% detected once. Material: blood. V is TRBV20-1 and J is TRBJ2-1, with 7 nucleotides matching TRBD2. This clonotype was obtained from a man between 45 and 60 years old with Graves' hyperthyroidism. The CDR3 region is CSARTAGSSYNEQFF. The CDR3 DNA follows: TGCAGTGCTAGAACAGCGGGGAGCTCCTACAATGAGCAGTTCTTC.